The source of this T cell receptor beta chain is a study of beta chain features in type 1 diabetes. Regarding the study as a whole: HLA influence on TCRB rearrangement stayed unresolved here. For Type 1 diabetes patients, all four CD4+ subsets carried TCRB CDR3s that were moderately but significantly shorter. In comparison with healthy donors, patients had naive, central memory and Treg TCRB repertoires that appeared more similar.

The germline V gene has CDR1 WSHSY and CDR2 SAAADI. The V and J ends lost 6 bases and 6 bases respectively, with 10 bases between them. The CDR3 runs to 12 residues. The isolated RNA, all of it, was reverse transcribed, so expressed TCRB transcripts were what got sequenced. Assay: immunoSEQ multiplex PCR; the TCRdb copy retains only in-frame clones and omits some. The sample has about 340,000 clones, 13% seen once. A note on this clone: Its antigen is currently unknown.

This chain links TRBV10-2 with TRBJ2-3, with D perhaps TRBD1 (6 bases). The clonotype comes from a young woman with type 1 diabetes. Sequenced input: naive CD4+ T cells from blood. CDR3 in DNA: TGCGCCAGCAGAACAGGGTGGGATACGCAGTATTTT. Its protein is CASRTGWDTQYF.